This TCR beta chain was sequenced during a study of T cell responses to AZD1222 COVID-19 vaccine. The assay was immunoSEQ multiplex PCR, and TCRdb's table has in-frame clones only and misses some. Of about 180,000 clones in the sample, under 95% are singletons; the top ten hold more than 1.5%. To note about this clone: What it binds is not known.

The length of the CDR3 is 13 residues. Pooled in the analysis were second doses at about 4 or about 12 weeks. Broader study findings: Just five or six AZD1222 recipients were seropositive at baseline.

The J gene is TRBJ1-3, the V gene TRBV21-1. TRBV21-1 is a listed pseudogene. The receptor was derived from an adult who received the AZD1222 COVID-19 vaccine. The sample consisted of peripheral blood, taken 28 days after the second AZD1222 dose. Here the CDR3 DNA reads TGTGCCAGCAGCAAAGTGGCGGGAAACACCATATATTTT. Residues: CASSKVAGNTIYF.